This note documents a single T cell receptor (beta chain) sequence. What it recognizes is unknown. This sample was taken from a study of human versus mouse CDR3 diversity and MHC coevolution. Study-wide context: Samples had between roughly 5.5 x 10^6 and 1.8 x 10^7 valid reads.

General study results and limits: Clonal inequality was lowest in most of the three human donors. By iCHAO1, human TCR beta clonotypes numbered approximately 1.5 million, the most.

The method was immunoSEQ multiplex PCR; TCRdb's version includes in-frame clones alone and lacks a portion of them. The sample yields tens of thousands of clones, around 93% seen once. Cells were CD45RO-negative CD62L-positive naive CD4 T cells sorted from PBMCs. The specimen was naive CD4+ T cells from blood. Subset defined: CD45RO-negative CD62L-positive naive CD4 T cells. The receptor comes from a person between 30 and 69 years old in good health.

The CDR3 nucleotides read TGTGCCAGCAGTTACTCGAGTCACAGGGAAGGTTCACCCCTCCACTTT. As protein: CASSYSSHREGSPLHF. The chain carries TRBV6-5 and TRBJ1-6; TRBD1 might be the D (6 bases). Trimming left V 0 bases short and J 9 bases short, with 15 bases between. The CDR3 is 16 residues long. Germline values: CDR1 MNHEY, CDR2 SVGAGI.